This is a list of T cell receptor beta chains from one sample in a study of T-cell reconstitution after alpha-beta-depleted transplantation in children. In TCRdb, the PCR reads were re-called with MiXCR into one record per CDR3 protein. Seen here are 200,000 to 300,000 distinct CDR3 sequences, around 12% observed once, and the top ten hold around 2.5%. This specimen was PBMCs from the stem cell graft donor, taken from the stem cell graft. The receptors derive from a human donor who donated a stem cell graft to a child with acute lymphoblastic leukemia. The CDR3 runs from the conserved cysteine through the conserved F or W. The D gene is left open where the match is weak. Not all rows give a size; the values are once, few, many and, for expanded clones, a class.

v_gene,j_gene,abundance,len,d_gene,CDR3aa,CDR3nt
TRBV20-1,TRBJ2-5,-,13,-,CSARGANQETQYF,TGCAGTGCTAGAGGGGCTAACCAAGAGACCCAGTACTTC
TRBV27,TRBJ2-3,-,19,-,CASSVGLAGWGYSTDTQYF,TGTGCCAGCAGCGTAGGACTGGCGGGATGGGGATATAGCACAGATACGCAGTATTTT
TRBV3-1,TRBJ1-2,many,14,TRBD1,CASSQDDRDYGYTF,TGTGCCAGCAGCCAAGACGACAGGGACTATGGCTACACCTTC
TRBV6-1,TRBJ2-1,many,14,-,CASRRAFLYNEQFF,TGTGCCAGCAGGCGGGCTTTCCTATACAATGAGCAGTTCTTC
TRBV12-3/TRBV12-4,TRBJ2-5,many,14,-,CASSFQGQAETQYF,TGTGCCAGCAGTTTTCAGGGTCAGGCAGAGACCCAGTACTTC
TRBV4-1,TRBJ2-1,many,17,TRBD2,CASSQESPSGVYNEQFF,TGCGCCAGCAGCCAAGAGAGCCCCAGCGGGGTTTACAATGAGCAGTTCTTC
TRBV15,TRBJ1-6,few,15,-,CATSRGPGRDSPLHF,TGTGCCACCAGCAGAGGGCCAGGTAGAGATTCACCCCTCCACTTT
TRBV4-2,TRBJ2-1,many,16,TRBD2,CASSQGGGLELNEQFF,TGTGCCAGCAGCCAAGGGGGGGGACTAGAATTGAATGAGCAGTTCTTC
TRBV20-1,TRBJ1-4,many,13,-,CSARDSLNEKLFF,TGCAGTGCTAGAGACTCCCTTAATGAAAAACTGTTTTTT
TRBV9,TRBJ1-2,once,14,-,CASSVGSASNGYTF,TGTGCCAGCAGCGTAGGTTCGGCGTCTAATGGCTACACCTTC
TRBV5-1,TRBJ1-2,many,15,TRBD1,CASSAGQGIGYGYTF,TGCGCCAGCAGCGCGGGACAGGGAATAGGCTATGGCTACACCTTC
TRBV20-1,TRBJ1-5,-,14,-,CSASDRESRQPQHF,TGCAGTGCTAGTGATCGGGAATCTCGGCAGCCCCAGCATTTT
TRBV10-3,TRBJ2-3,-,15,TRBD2,CAISGSAGVTDTQYF,TGTGCCATCAGTGGGTCGGCGGGAGTCACAGATACGCAGTATTTT
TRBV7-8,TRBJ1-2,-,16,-,CASSPEGRSKDYGYTF,TGTGCCAGCAGCCCAGAAGGAAGGTCTAAGGACTATGGCTACACCTTC
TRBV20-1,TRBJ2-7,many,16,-,CSARGLGRGRTYEQYF,TGCAGTGCTAGGGGCCTAGGGCGGGGTAGAACCTACGAGCAGTACTTC
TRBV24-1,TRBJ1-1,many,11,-,CATSEGTEAFF,TGTGCCACCAGTGAGGGGACTGAAGCTTTCTTT
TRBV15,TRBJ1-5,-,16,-,CATGNTHRGVGQPQHF,TGTGCCACGGGGAATACACATCGGGGGGTCGGTCAGCCCCAGCATTTT
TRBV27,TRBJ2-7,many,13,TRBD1,CASSARQGYEQYF,TGTGCCAGCAGTGCCCGACAGGGGTACGAGCAGTACTTC
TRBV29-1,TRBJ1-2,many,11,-,CSVVPDHGYTF,TGCAGCGTTGTCCCCGATCATGGCTACACCTTC
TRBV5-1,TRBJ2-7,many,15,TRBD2,CASSLSIWTSDEQYF,TGCGCCAGCAGCTTGAGCATATGGACTAGCGACGAGCAGTACTTC
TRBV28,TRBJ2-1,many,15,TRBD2,CASSFPGTTYNEQFF,TGTGCCAGCAGTTTCCCCGGGACTACCTACAATGAGCAGTTCTTC
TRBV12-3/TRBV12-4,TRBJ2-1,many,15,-,CASSFGLGINNEQFF,TGTGCCAGCAGTTTTGGATTGGGTATTAACAATGAGCAGTTCTTC
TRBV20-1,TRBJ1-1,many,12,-,CSAPDMDTEAFF,TGCAGTGCCCCTGATATGGACACTGAAGCTTTCTTT
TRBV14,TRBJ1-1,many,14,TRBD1,CASSQVIRGGSAFF,TGTGCCAGCAGCCAAGTGATAAGAGGGGGCAGTGCTTTCTTT
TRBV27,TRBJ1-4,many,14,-,CASSSGSGNEKLFF,TGTGCCAGCAGTTCAGGGTCGGGGAATGAAAAACTGTTTTTT
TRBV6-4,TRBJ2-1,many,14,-,CASSSGGQLNEQFF,TGTGCCAGCAGTTCAGGAGGACAGCTCAATGAGCAGTTCTTC
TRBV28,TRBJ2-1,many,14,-,CASSSPAQQVEQFF,TGTGCCAGCAGTTCCCCGGCACAACAAGTTGAGCAGTTCTTC
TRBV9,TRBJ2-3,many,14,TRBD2,CASKRGPSTDTQYF,TGTGCCAGCAAGCGGGGGCCGAGCACAGATACGCAGTATTTT
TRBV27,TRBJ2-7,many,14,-,CASSLPGRTYEQYF,TGTGCCAGCAGTCTACCGGGACGGACCTACGAGCAGTACTTC
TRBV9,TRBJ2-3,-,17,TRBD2,CASSVGVSGASTDTQYF,TGTGCCAGCAGCGTAGGGGTTAGCGGGGCCAGCACAGATACGCAGTATTTT
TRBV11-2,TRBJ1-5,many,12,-,CASSSFSGPQHF,TGTGCCAGCAGCTCCTTCTCTGGGCCCCAGCATTTT
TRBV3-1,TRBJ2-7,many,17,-,CASSQDFWGSSFYEQYF,TGTGCCAGCAGCCAAGATTTTTGGGGGTCTTCCTTCTACGAGCAGTACTTC
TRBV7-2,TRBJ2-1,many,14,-,CASSLDPGNNEQFF,TGTGCCAGCAGCTTAGATCCAGGCAACAATGAGCAGTTCTTC
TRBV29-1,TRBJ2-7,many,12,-,CSVEGSSYEQYF,TGCAGCGTTGAAGGGAGCTCCTACGAGCAGTACTTC
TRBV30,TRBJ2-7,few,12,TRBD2,CAWGGLAGEQYF,TGTGCCTGGGGTGGACTAGCGGGTGAACAGTACTTC
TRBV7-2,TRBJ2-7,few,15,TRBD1,CASSLRQGLSYEQYF,TGTGCCAGCAGCCTGCGACAGGGTTTGTCCTACGAGCAGTACTTC
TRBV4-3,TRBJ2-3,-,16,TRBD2,CASSPGLAEGTDTQYF,TGCGCCAGCAGCCCGGGACTAGCGGAGGGGACAGATACGCAGTATTTT
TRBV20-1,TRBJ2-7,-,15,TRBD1,CSARGRRDRAGEQYF,TGCAGTGCTAGAGGGCGCCGGGACAGGGCCGGCGAGCAGTACTTC
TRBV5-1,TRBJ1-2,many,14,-,CASRITAQLDGYTF,TGCGCCAGCAGGATTACAGCCCAGCTCGATGGCTACACCTTC
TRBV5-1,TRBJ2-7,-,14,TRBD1,CASSSGQAPYEQYF,TGCGCCAGCAGCTCAGGACAGGCCCCCTACGAGCAGTACTTC
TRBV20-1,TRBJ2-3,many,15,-,CSASAHTSSADTQYF,TGCAGTGCTAGTGCTCATACTAGCTCGGCAGATACGCAGTATTTT
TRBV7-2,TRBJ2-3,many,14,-,CASSSSFGTDTQYF,TGTGCCAGCAGCTCCAGCTTCGGCACAGATACGCAGTATTTT
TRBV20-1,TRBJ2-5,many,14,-,CSAIVEGRQETQYF,TGCAGTGCTATCGTAGAGGGTAGGCAAGAGACCCAGTACTTC
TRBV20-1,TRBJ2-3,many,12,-,CSARAFADTQYF,TGCAGTGCTAGAGCTTTCGCAGATACGCAGTATTTT
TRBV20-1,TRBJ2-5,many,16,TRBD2,CSARMVSGRYQETQYF,TGCAGTGCTAGAATGGTTAGCGGGAGGTACCAAGAGACCCAGTACTTC
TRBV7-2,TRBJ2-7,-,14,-,CASSFGGAAYEQYF,TGTGCCAGCAGCTTTGGCGGGGCGGCCTACGAGCAGTACTTC
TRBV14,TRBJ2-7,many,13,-,CASSQDRGREQYF,TGTGCCAGCAGCCAAGACAGGGGTCGGGAGCAGTACTTC
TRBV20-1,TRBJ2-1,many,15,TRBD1,CSASRDRGAYNEQFF,TGCAGTGCTAGCCGGGACAGGGGGGCATACAATGAGCAGTTCTTC
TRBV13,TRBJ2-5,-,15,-,CASSRGRDRQETQYF,TGTGCCAGCAGCCGTGGCCGGGACCGTCAGGAGACCCAGTACTTC
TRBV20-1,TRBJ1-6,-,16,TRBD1,CSASLPNRGGNSPLHF,TGCAGTGCTAGTTTGCCAAACAGGGGTGGCAATTCACCCCTCCACTTT
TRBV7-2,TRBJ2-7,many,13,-,CAIRDAPDYEQYF,TGTGCCATCCGGGACGCTCCTGACTACGAGCAGTACTTC
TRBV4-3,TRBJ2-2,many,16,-,CASSHRRDPNTGELFF,TGCGCCAGCAGCCACCGAAGGGACCCGAACACCGGGGAGCTGTTTTTT
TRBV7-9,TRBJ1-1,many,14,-,CASSAPGLNTEAFF,TGTGCCAGCAGCGCCCCAGGGCTCAACACTGAAGCTTTCTTT
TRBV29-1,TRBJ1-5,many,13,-,CSVSGGANQPQHF,TGCAGCGTGTCCGGGGGGGCAAACCAGCCCCAGCATTTT
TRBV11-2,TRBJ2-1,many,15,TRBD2,CASSPGLGGDGEQFF,TGTGCCAGCAGCCCTGGACTAGGAGGAGATGGTGAGCAGTTCTTC